The 24 T cell receptor beta chains below come from one sample, sequenced in a study of regulatory T cells in long-lasting Graves disease. Sample time point: persistent/refractory GD, antithyroid drugs over 5 years with positive TRAb. There was RNA extracted from PBMCs, and the TCR library was made from it. With iRepertoire HTBI primers and Arm-PCR of CDR3 regions, TCR beta libraries were built. MiXCR, run by TCRdb on the multiplex PCR reads, gives a single entry per CDR3 protein. This sample has roughly 300,000 distinct CDR3 sequences; 20% to 25% occur once, and the top ten carry roughly three fifths. Sequenced here: peripheral blood mononuclear cells (PBMCs), sampled when the disease was refractory, from a patient treated with antithyroid drugs. The receptors here all came from a female donor with Graves disease.

J is TRBJ2-5 and V is TRBV7-2; 8 positions match TRBD2. This CDR3 is built from 15 residues. CDR1 and CDR2 from the germline V gene are SGHTA and FQGNSA. V lost 6 bases to trimming and J lost 6 bases; unmatched junction nucleotides: 12. In nucleotides, the CDR3 is TGTGCCAGCAGTCAACTAGCGGAGCCCAGGAAGACCCAGTACTTC. Translating gives CASSQLAEPRKTQYF. Full variable domain (remainder filled in from reference TRBV7-2 and TRBJ2-5): GAGVSQSPSNKVTEKGKDVELRCDPISGHTALYWYRQSLGQGLEFLIYFQGNSAPDKSGLPSDRFSAERTGGSVSTLTIQRTQQEDSAVYLCASSQLAEPRKTQYFGPGTRLLVL.

This clonotype was recorded many times. The chain combines TRBV28 with TRBJ1-6; 9 bases map to TRBD1. J lost 7 bases, V lost 3 bases, and 13 bases had no gene match. The CDR3 is 18 residues long. The V gene's germline CDR1 is MDHEN and CDR2 SYDVKM. The CDR3 DNA follows: TGTGCCAGCAGTTTCAGACCCATGACAGGGGGTCAGAATTCACCCCTCCACTTT. This translates into CASSFRPMTGGQNSPLHF. Full variable domain (rest looked up from reference TRBV28 and TRBJ1-6): DVKVTQSSRYLVKRTGEKVFLECVQDMDHENMFWYRQDPGLGLRLIYFSYDVKMKEKGDIPEGYSVSREKKERFSLILESASTNQTSMYLCASSFRPMTGGQNSPLHFGNGTRLTVT.

This clonotype was counted many times. The chain couples TRBV10-3 to TRBJ2-2; tentative D call: TRBD2 (6 bases). The germline gives CDR1 ENHRY, CDR2 SYGVKD. The CDR3 totals 14 residues. The V gene lost 6 bases and the J gene lost 1 base, with 9 bases spanning the gap. The CDR3 spells CAIRLARNTGELFF. CDR3 DNA sequence: TGTGCCATCAGGCTAGCGAGGAACACCGGGGAGCTGTTTTTT.

The chain recombines TRBV9 with TRBJ1-5; 7 bases match TRBD1. The CDR3 spans 14 residues. The J segment lost 3 bases and the V segment lost 5 bases, leaving 5 bases of the junction unmatched. CDR1 SGDLS and CDR2 YYNGEE come from the germline V gene. CDR3 sequence: CASRLDRVNQPQHF. The CDR3 region has the DNA TGTGCCAGCAGACTCGACAGGGTCAATCAGCCCCAGCATTTT.

This clonotype has just a few counts. V and J are TRBV20-1 and TRBJ2-7; possible D gene TRBD1, 6 bases. Deletions cut 4 bases from V and 4 bases from J, with 11 bases between. The CDR3 runs 12 residues. The germline CDR1 and CDR2 sequences are DFQATT and SNEGSKA (reference sequence). The CDR3 sequence is CSAKGVGYEQYF. In nucleotides, the CDR3 is TGCAGTGCTAAGGGGGTTGGTTACGAGCAGTACTTC.

The rearrangement uses TRBV28 and TRBJ1-6, with a possible D match to TRBD1 (6 bases). CDR3 length: 15 amino acids. Germline V lookup: CDR1 MDHEN, CDR2 SYDVKM. Trimming left V 6 bases short and J 6 bases short, with 15 bases between. CDR3 sequence (DNA): TGTGCCAGCAGAGCGGCAGGGGCTGTTAATTCACCCCTCCACTTT. Its protein product is CASRAAGAVNSPLHF.

V usage is TRBV10-3 and J usage is TRBJ2-5; TRBD2 aligns across 9 bases. The ends lost 0 bases at V and 5 bases at J; junction bases unmatched: 13. This CDR3 has 18 amino acids. Germline values: CDR1 ENHRY, CDR2 SYGVKD. In DNA form, the CDR3 reads TGTGCCATCAGTGAGTCCTCAGCGGGAGGACTAGTTAGGGAGACCCAGTACTTC. Translation: CAISESSAGGLVRETQYF.

This clonotype was detected ten times or more. The chain links TRBV6-5 to TRBJ2-7, with 11 bases matching TRBD1. Germline CDR1 is MNHEY and CDR2 is SVGAGI. The CDR3 is 16 residues long. The V and J ends lost 2 bases and 7 bases, in that order; junction bases with no gene match: 10. The CDR3 is CASSYRKRDRGKEQYF. The CDR3 bases are TGTGCCAGCAGTTACCGAAAGCGGGACAGGGGGAAAGAGCAGTACTTC.

The chain joins TRBV7-2 to TRBJ1-2; weak D call: TRBD1 (5 bases). The CDR3 has 16 residues. Germline V lookup: CDR1 SGHTA, CDR2 FQGNSA. The germline V and J ends were trimmed by 1 base and 4 bases, with 16 bases remaining between them. The CDR3 DNA reads as TGTGCCAGCAGCTTAGAGCGACAGCTCCTCTCCTATGGCTACACCTTC. Amino acid sequence: CASSLERQLLSYGYTF.

This clonotype was counted a few times. The chain is built from TRBV7-2 and TRBJ2-7; 10 bases agree with TRBD1. This CDR3 is 15 amino acids long. Losses at the gene ends were 5 bases for V and 1 base for J; bases not matched to a gene: 5. CDR1 and CDR2 (germline): SGHTA, FQGNSA. The CDR3 DNA reads as TGTGCCAGCAGCGGATCGGACAGGGGGTCCTACGAGCAGTACTTC. It specifies CASSGSDRGSYEQYF.

This clonotype was seen only a few times. The chain combines TRBV11-2 with TRBJ1-3; a weak D match, TRBD1 (6 bases). Germline CDR1 and CDR2: SGHAT and FQNNGV. The CDR3 has 14 amino acids. V was trimmed by 5 bases and J by 8 bases, leaving 16 bases between them. The CDR3 DNA follows: TGTGCCAGCAGCGCCAGTTTACAGGGACACACCATATATTTT. Encoded protein: CASSASLQGHTIYF. Variable domain in full (rest from reference TRBV11-2 and TRBJ1-3): EAGVAQSPRYKIIEKRQSVAFWCNPISGHATLYWYQQILGQGPKLLIQFQNNGVVDDSQLPKDRFSAERLKGVDSTLKIQPAKLEDSAVYLCASSASLQGHTIYFGEGSWLTVV.

This clonotype occurred many times. The gene calls are TRBV6-1 and TRBJ1-5, with D possibly matching TRBD1 (5 bases). The germline V and J ends were trimmed by 6 bases and 6 bases, with 21 bases remaining between them. CDR3 length equals 16 residues. The germline gives CDR1 MNHNS, CDR2 SASEGT. The CDR3 coding sequence is TGTGCCAGCAGACCTACCCCCGGGCAGGGAAGTCAGCCCCAGCATTTT. The encoded protein is CASRPTPGQGSQPQHF.

The V call is TRBV27, the J call TRBJ2-3; no clear D gene. The CDR3 runs to 12 residues. V lost 8 bases to trimming and J lost 6 bases, with 12 bases between them. Per the germline V gene, CDR1 is MNHEY and CDR2 is SMNVEV (reference sequence). CDR3 bases: TGTGCCAGCGGAAAAATGGGGGATACGCAGTATTTT. Protein product: CASGKMGDTQYF.

Note on this clonotype: Given a much more abundant clone one base away, this may be a read error. Given the absence of the conserved phenylalanine or tryptophan at the CDR3 end, a read error is likely. The chain employs TRBV28 and TRBJ1-6, with D maybe TRBD1 (5 bases). CDR1 and CDR2 from the germline V gene are MDHEN and SYDVKM. This CDR3 is 14 amino acids long. Written as DNA, the CDR3 is TGTACCAGCAGTTCACACCAAGGGGCTTCACCCCTCCACCTT. Translating it yields CTSSSHQGASPLHL.

The chain recombines TRBV28 with TRBJ2-7; 8 bases line up with TRBD2. CDR1 is MDHEN and CDR2 is SYDVKM in the germline V gene. V was pared by 7 bases and J by 2 bases, with 4 bases of the junction left unmatched. The CDR3 totals 13 residues. DNA for the CDR3: TGTGCCAGCAAAGAAGCGGGAGCCTACGAGCAGTACTTC. This encodes CASKEAGAYEQYF.

A few counts support this clonotype. The chain is built from TRBV3-1 and TRBJ2-2, with 7 positions matching TRBD2. The CDR3 runs 16 residues. The germline gives CDR1 LGHDT, CDR2 YNNKEL (reference sequence). The V gene end was trimmed by 2 bases and the J gene end by 1 base; junction bases not matched to a gene: 4. CDR3 in DNA: TGTGCCAGCAGCCAATTCCTAGCGGAGAACACCGGGGAGCTGTTTTTT. It translates to CASSQFLAENTGELFF. The whole variable domain, remainder taken from reference TRBV3-1 and TRBJ2-2, is DTAVSQTPKYLVTQMGNDKSIKCEQNLGHDTMYWYKQDSKKFLKIMFSYNNKELIINETVPNRFSPKSPDKAHLNLHINSLELGDSAVYFCASSQFLAENTGELFFGEGSRLTVL.

This chain joins TRBV7-2 and TRBJ2-4; 12 nucleotides line up with TRBD2. Germline V gene data show CDR1 as SGHTA and CDR2 as FQGNSA. J lost 7 bases, V lost 4 bases, and 8 bases had no gene match. CDR3 length equals 16 residues. CDR3 region: CASSSSGRALYNIQYF. The CDR3 DNA is TGTGCCAGCAGCTCTAGCGGGAGGGCCCTCTACAACATTCAGTACTTC.

This clonotype showed up many times. The V and J genes are TRBV6-5 and TRBJ2-5; 7 bases map to TRBD1. Germline trimming cut 4 bases from V and 5 bases from J; bases unmatched to any gene: 7. Germline V gene lookup returns CDR1 MNHEY and CDR2 SVGAGI. The CDR3 extends over 14 amino acids. CDR3 bases: TGTGCCAGCAGTTTCGGACAGGCGCGGGAGACCCAGTACTTC. Translation gives CASSFGQARETQYF.

The chain joins TRBV11-2 to TRBJ2-7; D not resolved. From germline, CDR1 is SGHAT and CDR2 FQNNGV. This CDR3 region has 16 residues. V lost 5 bases and J lost 2, with 19 bases in between. The CDR3 region is CASSQDQEYWAYEQYF. The CDR3 DNA follows: TGTGCCAGCAGCCAAGATCAAGAGTATTGGGCCTACGAGCAGTACTTC.

This clonotype was seen repeatedly, ten times or more. The J gene is TRBJ1-5, the V gene TRBV28, with D possibly TRBD1 on 5 matching bases. From germline, CDR1 is MDHEN and CDR2 SYDVKM. The CDR3 has 12 amino acids. The germline V and J ends were trimmed by 4 bases and 7 bases, with 8 bases remaining between them. In nucleotides, the CDR3 is TGTGCCAGCAGTTCTTCAGGGCAGCCCCAGCATTTT. Its protein is CASSSSGQPQHF.

This clonotype turned up a few times. This chain connects TRBV13 to TRBJ1-3; 7 bases are a match to TRBD1. The CDR3 totals 17 residues. Trimming took 5 bases from V and 4 from J; bases not matched to a gene: 14. Germline CDR1 PRHDT, CDR2 FYEKMQ (reference sequence). This chain's CDR3 is CASSLNRGRGLGNTIYF. In DNA, the CDR3 is TGTGCCAGCAGCCTCAACAGGGGCCGGGGCCTCGGAAACACCATATATTTT.

This clonotype was seen a few times. This rearrangement joins TRBV10-3 to TRBJ1-1; D is unclear. This CDR3 spans 11 amino acids. V was shortened by 8 bases and J by 1 base, with 5 bases between the two germline ends. CDR1 and CDR2 (germline): ENHRY, SYGVKD. This chain's CDR3 is CAIGANTEAFF. The DNA for the CDR3 is TGTGCCATCGGTGCGAACACTGAAGCTTTCTTT.

This clonotype appeared a few times. For the CDR3, the DNA is TGTGCCAGCAGCCCACCCGGGACAGAAAAAAACATTCAGTACTTC. Its protein product is CASSPPGTEKNIQYF. This sequence joins TRBV7-9 and TRBJ2-4; TRBD1 matches at 7 bases. V shed 5 bases, J shed 4 bases, and the junction held 8 bases outside the gene matches. The germline gives CDR1 SEHNR, CDR2 FQNEAQ (reference sequence). The CDR3 is made up of 15 amino acids. Looking up the rest from reference TRBV7-9 and TRBJ2-4 gives the full variable domain: DTGVSQNPRHKITKRGQNVTFRCDPISEHNRLYWYRQTLGQGPEFLTYFQNEAQLEKSRLLSDRFSAERPKGSFSTLEIQRTEQGDSAMYLCASSPPGTEKNIQYFGAGTRLSVL.

In this sample, this clonotype turned up many times. This rearrangement joins TRBV7-2 to TRBJ2-7; no definite D call. Germline loops: CDR1 SGHTA, CDR2 FQGNSA. This CDR3 is 12 amino acids long. The V end was cut by 1 base, the J end by 5 bases, with 6 bases between. The CDR3 loop is CASSLGSNEQYF. CDR3 coding DNA: TGTGCCAGCAGCTTAGGTTCCAACGAGCAGTACTTC.